One sample yielded the 10 T cell receptor beta chains listed below, sequenced in a study of blood T cell repertoires in COVID-19. Sequencing was performed with immunoSEQ multiplex PCR; in TCRdb, only in-frame clones are kept and a portion is missing. Of about 350,000 clones in the sample, roughly nine tenths were seen once. Material: peripheral blood. These receptor sequences come from a woman aged 55-70 years with COVID-19, enrolled during active disease.

The CDR3 spells CASSLTGGPTYEQYF. CDR3 bases: TGCGCCAGCAGTCTAACGGGGGGCCCGACCTACGAGCAGTACTTC. The chain carries TRBV5-1 and TRBJ2-7, with D maybe TRBD2 (7 bases). Trimming took 5 bases from V and 2 from J, leaving 17 bases between them. The CDR3 has 15 amino acids. Germline-derived CDR1 and CDR2 are SGHRS and YFSETQ.

The chain links TRBV28 to TRBJ1-5; D ambiguous. The germline gives CDR1 MDHEN, CDR2 SYDVKM. V shed 6 bases and J shed 6 bases, with 15 bases lying between them. CDR3 size: 14 residues. The CDR3 sequence: CASSPRREGQPQHF. The CDR3 DNA follows: TGTGCCAGCAGCCCTAGGAGGGAAGGTCAGCCCCAGCATTTT.

The J gene is TRBJ1-2, the V gene TRBV6-6; TRBD1 might be the D (5 bases). Germline assignment: CDR1 MNHNY and CDR2 SVGAGI (reference sequence). The CDR3 is 17 amino acids. V lost 5 bases and J lost 0, with 19 bases in between. The DNA for the CDR3 is TGTGCCAGCAGTCGCGCGGACAAACGCCTAGCTAACTATGGCTACACCTTC. This translates into CASSRADKRLANYGYTF.

The rearrangement joins TRBV6-6 to TRBJ1-1, with a possible D match to TRBD1 (6 bases). The length of the CDR3 is 13 residues. Germline CDR1 and CDR2: MNHNY and SVGAGI (reference sequence). The V gene lost 4 bases and the J gene lost 4 bases, with 10 bases spanning the gap. The chain's CDR3 is CASSSRGGTEAFF. For the CDR3, the DNA is TGTGCCAGCAGTTCGCGAGGGGGCACTGAAGCTTTCTTT.

V is TRBV5-5 and J is TRBJ1-1, with D unresolved. The ends were cut back, 3 bases at V and 3 bases at J, with 12 bases in the middle. The CDR3 runs 14 residues. CDR1 and CDR2 (germline): SGHKS, YYEKEE (reference sequence). CDR3 DNA: TGTGCCAGCAGCTGGACCCTGAGGGACACTGAAGCTTTCTTT. The encoded protein is CASSWTLRDTEAFF.

The chain links TRBV5-1 to TRBJ1-6; D gene unclear. Per germline, CDR1 SGHRS and CDR2 YFSETQ. Trimming took 7 bases from V and 5 from J, leaving 16 bases between them. CDR3 length: 15 residues. CDR3 bases: TGCGCCAGCCAGCCGGGAGACCGTAATAATTCACCCCTCCACTTT. It is translated as CASQPGDRNNSPLHF.

This clone was seen just once. V and J are TRBV29-1 and TRBJ1-1; D possibly corresponds to TRBD1 (6 bases). Trimming left V 7 bases short and J 7 bases short, with 13 bases between. From germline, CDR1 is SQVTM and CDR2 ANQGSEA. The CDR3 sequence is 11 residues long. This chain's CDR3 is CSGNRENEAFF. In nucleotides, the CDR3 is TGCAGCGGCAACAGGGAAAATGAAGCTTTCTTT.

The genes are TRBV6-5 and TRBJ2-2, with 9 nucleotides matching TRBD1. Trimming cost V 7 bases and J 1 base; bases outside gene matches: 1. The CDR3 runs 14 residues. Per germline, CDR1 MNHEY and CDR2 SVGAGI. CDR3: CASTGQGNTGELFF. The CDR3 bases are TGTGCCAGCACGGGACAGGGGAACACCGGGGAGCTGTTTTTT.

This chain joins TRBV3-1 (or the pseudogene TRBV3-2) and TRBJ1-2, with 7 bases lining up with TRBD1. Per germline, CDR1 LGHDT and CDR2 YNNKEL (reference sequence). After removal of 2 bases from V and 5 bases from J, the junction contained 8 bases not matched to a gene. The CDR3 runs 15 residues. The CDR3: CASSQQGGGGYGYTF. DNA of the CDR3: TGTGCCAGCAGCCAACAAGGGGGCGGAGGGTATGGCTACACCTTC.

The chain has TRBV15 and TRBJ2-7; TRBD2 aligns across 9 bases. Unmatched junction bases numbered 10, after V lost 0 bases and J lost 4 bases. Per the germline V gene, CDR1 is LNHNV and CDR2 is YYDKDF (reference sequence). CDR3 length: 17 residues. The CDR3 DNA reads as TGTGCCACCAGCAGAGATCCGTGGCGGGGGGGCCTTTACGAGCAGTACTTC. Its translation: CATSRDPWRGGLYEQYF. Drawing the rest from reference TRBV15 and TRBJ2-7, the complete variable domain is DAMVIQNPRYQVTQFGKPVTLSCSQTLNHNVMYWYQQKSSQAPKLLFHYYDKDFNNEADTPDNFQSRRPNTSFCFLDIRSPGLGDTAMYLCATSRDPWRGGLYEQYFGPGTRLTVT.